Listed here are 9 T cell receptor beta chains from one sample, sequenced in a study of beta chain features in type 1 diabetes. The whole isolated RNA underwent reverse transcription, so sequencing captured expressed TCRB transcripts. Clones were read by immunoSEQ multiplex PCR, and TCRdb kept only the in-frame ones, dropping some. The sample has hundreds of thousands of clones, around 15% seen once. Sequenced: central memory CD4+ T cells from blood. Every receptor here comes from a man aged 30 to 45 in good health.

The gene calls are TRBV7-2 and TRBJ2-2, with 10 bases identical to TRBD2. V was clipped by 5 bases and J by 4 bases; unmatched bases: 7. The germline V gene encodes CDR1 SGHTA and CDR2 FQGNSA. The CDR3 extends over 16 amino acids. Here the CDR3 reads CASSTRTSGRTGELFF. The CDR3 DNA reads TGTGCCAGCAGCACCCGGACTAGCGGCCGCACCGGGGAGCTGTTTTTT. The whole variable domain, filled in from reference TRBV7-2 and TRBJ2-2, reads GAGVSQSPSNKVTEKGKDVELRCDPISGHTALYWYRQSLGQGLEFLIYFQGNSAPDKSGLPSDRFSAERTGGSVSTLTIQRTQQEDSAVYLCASSTRTSGRTGELFFGEGSRLTVL.

The sample holds a few counts of this clone. The genes are TRBV2 and TRBJ2-5, with 8 bases fitting TRBD2. This CDR3 contains 15 residues. CDR1 is SNHLY, CDR2 FYNNEI, per germline. V trimming: 4 bases; J trimming: 5 bases; junction bases outside the gene matches: 9. CDR3 amino acids: CASSVQPAGVETQYF. The CDR3 DNA reads as TGTGCCAGCAGTGTTCAACCAGCGGGGGTGGAGACCCAGTACTTC.

This clone has just a few counts. The genes are TRBV7-9 and TRBJ2-3; D unresolved. Germline V CDR1 and CDR2: SEHNR, FQNEAQ (reference sequence). The CDR3 covers 17 residues. Trimming cost V 5 bases and J 1 base, with 19 bases left between them. CDR3 sequence: CASSHLPSSRGTDTQYF. The CDR3 nucleotides are TGTGCCAGCAGCCACCTGCCGAGTTCCAGAGGCACAGATACGCAGTATTTT.

The chain is built from TRBV6-6 and TRBJ2-7; D is possibly TRBD2 (7 bases). The V and J ends lost 11 bases and 3 bases respectively, with 17 bases between them. CDR3 length: 13 amino acids. CDR1 is MNHNY and CDR2 is SVGAGI in the germline V gene (reference sequence). The CDR3 spells CAGGRGGDYEQYF. DNA of the CDR3: TGTGCCGGTGGGCGAGGGGGGGACTACGAGCAGTACTTC.

This clone turned up a few times. V is TRBV6-5 and J is TRBJ1-2; no firm D call. Between the trimmed V and J ends, which lost 8 bases and 3 bases, there was a span of 16 bases. This CDR3 comprises 14 residues. Per the germline V gene, CDR1 is MNHEY and CDR2 is SVGAGI. CDR3 nucleotide sequence: TGTGCCAGCGGGGTCCGGGAAATCTACTATGGCTACACCTTC. Translation gives CASGVREIYYGYTF.

This clone was picked up many times. CDR3 in DNA: TGTGCCAGCAGAAACAGGGCTGGGGAGCTGTTTTTT. It codes for CASRNRAGELFF. The J gene is TRBJ2-2, the V gene TRBV6-5; a possible D gene is TRBD1 (6 bases). V was cut by 6 bases and J by 8 bases, with 10 bases left in between. The CDR3 is made up of 12 amino acids. Germline V gene data show CDR1 as MNHEY and CDR2 as SVGAGI.

This sequence joins TRBV5-4 and TRBJ2-2; no firm D call. V dropped 0 bases and J dropped 6 bases, with 0 bases sitting between them. Germline lookup yields CDR1 SGHNT and CDR2 YYREEE (reference sequence). CDR3 length equals 11 residues. CDR3: CASSLAGELFF. The DNA of the CDR3 is TGTGCCAGCAGCTTGGCCGGGGAGCTGTTTTTT.

The rearrangement joins TRBV2 to TRBJ2-5, with D possibly being TRBD2 (5 bases). Germline V lookup: CDR1 SNHLY, CDR2 FYNNEI. V lost 6 bases to trimming and J lost 4 bases, with 9 bases between them. CDR3 length equals 12 residues. The CDR3 DNA follows: TGTGCCAGCAGCGCTCGGGGAGAGACCCAGTACTTC. Encoded protein: CASSARGETQYF.

The V gene is TRBV6-1, the J gene TRBJ2-7, with D possibly matching TRBD2 (5 bases). Trimming took off 6 bases at V and 1 base at J, with 7 bases between the two ends. The CDR3 has 12 amino acids. Germline V gene lookup returns CDR1 MNHNS and CDR2 SASEGT. The chain's CDR3 is CASSRGSYEQYF. CDR3 bases: TGTGCCAGCAGCCGGGGTTCCTACGAGCAGTACTTC.